This paragraph reports one T cell receptor (beta chain). Its antigen is undetermined. Unmatched junction bases numbered 3, after V lost 1 base and J lost 5 bases. The CDR3 loop spans 15 amino acids. Germline CDR1 and CDR2: MNHEY and SVGAGI. Amplified regions were TCR beta CDR3 sequences from RNA transcripts. TCR CDR3 underwent first-round RT-PCR with the HTBI primer set. TCRdb redid the calling of the multiplex PCR reads with MiXCR, one entry per CDR3 protein. The sample contains about 400,000 distinct CDR3 sequences, over 11% of which appear only once. A NOSPECS grade of at least 4, a Clinical Activity Score of at least 3 and duration under 3 months were recorded in ophthalmopathy patients. The data were taken from a study of T cells in Graves' hyperthyroidism and ophthalmopathy. Across the whole study: Once the initial diagnosis was made, peripheral blood was obtained before any treatment. Regarding the study as a whole: Blood also contained most expanded thyroid clonotypes above 0.001.

Specimen: blood. This receptor was identified in a middle-aged man with Graves' ophthalmopathy. This sequence joins TRBV6-5 and TRBJ2-1; 9 bases line up with TRBD2. The CDR3: CASSYFLAGNNEQFF. The CDR3 coding sequence is TGTGCCAGCAGTTACTTTCTAGCGGGGAACAATGAGCAGTTCTTC.